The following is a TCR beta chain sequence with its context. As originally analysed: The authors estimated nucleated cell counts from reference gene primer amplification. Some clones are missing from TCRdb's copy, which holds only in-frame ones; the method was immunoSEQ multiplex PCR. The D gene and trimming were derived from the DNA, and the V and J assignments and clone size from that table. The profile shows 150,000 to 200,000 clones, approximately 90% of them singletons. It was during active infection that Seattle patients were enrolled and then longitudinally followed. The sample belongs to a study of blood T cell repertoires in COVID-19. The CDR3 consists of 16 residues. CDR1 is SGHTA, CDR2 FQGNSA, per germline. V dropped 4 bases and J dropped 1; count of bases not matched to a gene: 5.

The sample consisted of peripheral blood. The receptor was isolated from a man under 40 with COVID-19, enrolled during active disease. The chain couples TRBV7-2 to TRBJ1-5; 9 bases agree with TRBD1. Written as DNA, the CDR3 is TGTGCCAGCAGCTCGTTTGGACAGGGGAGCAATCAGCCCCAGCATTTT. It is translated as CASSSFGQGSNQPQHF.